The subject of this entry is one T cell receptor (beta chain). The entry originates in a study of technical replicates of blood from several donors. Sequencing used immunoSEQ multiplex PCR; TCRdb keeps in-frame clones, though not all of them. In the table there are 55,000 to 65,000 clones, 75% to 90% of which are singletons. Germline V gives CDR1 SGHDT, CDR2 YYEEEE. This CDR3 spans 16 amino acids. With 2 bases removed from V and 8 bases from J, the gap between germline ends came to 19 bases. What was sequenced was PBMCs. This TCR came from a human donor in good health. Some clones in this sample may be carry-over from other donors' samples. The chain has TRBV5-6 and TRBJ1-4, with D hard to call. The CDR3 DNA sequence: TGTGCCAGCAGCTTCTACGGTACTAGGGAGGCGGAAAAACTGTTTTTT. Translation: CASSFYGTREAEKLFF.